These 5 T cell receptor beta chains were all obtained from the same sample, sequenced in a study of CXCR3-negative and CXCR3-positive naive CD8 T cells. In preparing the TRB cDNA libraries, 5' RACE with UMI labels was used. Reanalyzing the 5' RACE reads, TCRdb keeps one entry per CDR3 protein, without DNA. Here the sample table reports over 100,000 distinct CDR3 sequences. Sequencing input: naive CXCR3- CD8+ T cells from blood. Subset here: CD45RO-CCR7+CD27+CD95- naive CD8+ T cells lacking CXCR3 (TNR3-). These receptors all come from a human donor in good health. Some clones in this sample may be carry-over from other donors' samples.

The chain recombines TRBV18 with TRBJ2-3; the TCRdb D gene call, TRBD2, has no DNA to confirm it. CDR3 length: 16 amino acids. Germline CDR1 reads KGHSH; CDR2 reads LQKENI. This CDR3 is CASSPQTSGSTDTQYF.

The J gene is TRBJ2-2, the V gene TRBV3-1; lacking DNA, the TRBD1 call made by TCRdb goes unchecked. The length of the CDR3 is 19 residues. The germline V gene encodes CDR1 LGHDT and CDR2 YNNKEL (reference sequence). CDR3 protein: CASSLDILRDKPNTGELFF.

The chain is built from TRBV29-1 and TRBJ2-1; TCRdb reports TRBD2, a call that lacks DNA to check it against. Germline V gene sequence: CDR1 SQVTM, CDR2 ANQGSEA. The CDR3 is made up of 17 amino acids. CDR3 region: CSVDAFLGESSYNEQFF.

J is TRBJ2-1 and V is TRBV28; TCRdb outputs TRBD2, but without DNA this stays unchecked. The CDR3 is 15 residues long. The V gene's germline CDR1 is MDHEN and CDR2 SYDVKM. The CDR3 reads CASSSTGLGRNGQFF. The variable domain in full, completed from reference TRBV28 and TRBJ2-1, reads DVKVTQSSRYLVKRTGEKVFLECVQDMDHENMFWYRQDPGLGLRLIYFSYDVKMKEKGDIPEGYSVSREKKERFSLILESASTNQTSMYLCASSSTGLGRNGQFFGPGTRLTVL.

The chain has TRBV6-2 or TRBV6-3 and TRBJ2-1. CDR1 is MNHEY, CDR2 SVGEGT, per germline. The CDR3 consists of 17 residues. CDR3: CASSYSTHQDRYNEQFF.